The T cell receptor (beta chain) described here comes from a study of CD8 T cells in Susac syndrome. cDNA came from roughly 0.53 to 1 ug RNA primed by random hexamers. The TCR beta CDR3 was amplified by immunoSEQ multiplex PCR across 54 Vbeta, 13 Jbeta. TCRdb re-analysed the immunoSEQ multiplex PCR reads in MiXCR, keeping a single row per CDR3 protein. Of around 200,000 distinct CDR3 sequences detected, around 93% appear once; the ten largest clones hold just over 0.08%. Trimming pared 5 bases from V and 4 bases from J, leaving 11 bases between. The CDR3 is made up of 13 amino acids. Germline V gene data show CDR1 as SEHNR and CDR2 as FQNEAQ (reference sequence). Whole-study findings and limits: As the study acknowledged, the number of individuals who were part of its TCR sequencing and HLA analysis was relatively small.

TEMRA cells were enriched by FACS, while CD8+ and CD4+ T cells were obtained through a negative isolation that was performed magnetically. Details on this clonotype: Antigen unknown.

The chain is built from TRBV7-9 and TRBJ1-1, with a weak D call TRBD1 (6 bases). The sample taken for sequencing was CD4+ T cells from PBMCs. The sequence came from a human donor with multiple sclerosis. The CDR3 here is CASSKEGGTEAFF. The DNA for the CDR3 is TGTGCCAGCAGCAAAGAGGGGGGCACTGAAGCTTTCTTT.